A selection of T cell receptor beta chains follows, all from one sample in a study of monozygotic twins with inflammatory bowel disease. Reanalyzing the 5' RACE reads, TCRdb keeps one entry per CDR3 protein, without DNA. The ten most abundant clones cover approximately 2.4% of a sample with about 160,000 distinct CDR3 sequences. What was sequenced was blood. The receptors come from a human donor with ulcerative colitis or Crohn's disease, or a healthy co-twin of an affected twin (not recorded which). CDR3s include the opening cysteine and the closing phenylalanine or tryptophan. The order of the fields is J gene, V gene, CDR3 protein.

>TRBJ2-7|TRBV5-1
CASSFEGREQYF
>TRBJ2-5|TRBV20-1
CSATGVAGGQETQYF
>TRBJ2-7|TRBV7-6
CASSLVGTSAGYEQYF
>TRBJ1-1|TRBV29-1
CSVAQGANTEAFF
>TRBJ1-2|TRBV20-1
CSARVAGEVNYGYTF
>TRBJ2-4|TRBV12-3/TRBV12-4
CASSSPVGATIAKNIQYF
>TRBJ1-1|TRBV28
CASSMAAGTEHTEAFF
>TRBJ1-1|TRBV3-1
CASSQASQGFITEAFF
>TRBJ2-3|TRBV20-1
CSGVTGTTTDTQYF
>TRBJ2-5|TRBV28
CASSPSAGQRETQYF
>TRBJ2-3|TRBV3-1
CASSRLAGGRSSTDTQYF
>TRBJ1-2|TRBV5-8
CASSPWESRGDYGYTF
>TRBJ2-7|TRBV7-6
CASSLGQNLYEQYF
>TRBJ1-2|TRBV12-3/TRBV12-4
CASSLVPSGYGYTF
>TRBJ2-3|TRBV5-1
CASSFSSEASGDTQYF
>TRBJ1-4|TRBV20-1
CSARLIKQATNEKLFF
>TRBJ2-2|TRBV30
CASRLRRTGELFF
>TRBJ2-7|TRBV7-9
CASRSSQHSSYEQYF
>TRBJ2-3|TRBV20-1
CSAWRQGTDTQYF
>TRBJ2-7|TRBV12-3/TRBV12-4
CASIPDTYSYEQYF
>TRBJ2-3|TRBV5-1
CASSWVGTTSTDTQYF
>TRBJ2-7|TRBV5-6
CASSGLAGEPYEQYF
>TRBJ2-7|TRBV19
CASKGGDTPYEQYF
>TRBJ2-7|TRBV19
CASSIRVTTYEQYF
>TRBJ2-7|TRBV20-1
CSADEASGRYEQYF
>TRBJ1-2|TRBV2
CATTPGALEGYTF
>TRBJ2-3|TRBV2
CASGGRFGTDTQYF
>TRBJ2-1|TRBV5-1
CASSPILGQGGDEQFF
>TRBJ2-7|TRBV2
CASISAVIYEQYF
>TRBJ1-2|TRBV28
CASSPWPSRGYTF
>TRBJ2-3|TRBV20-1
CSATKSSGTTDTQYF
>TRBJ2-5|TRBV3-1
CASSQDWAGGETQYF
>TRBJ2-3|TRBV6-1
CASRKDRWGDTQYF
>TRBJ1-5|TRBV2
CASLGDRASNQPQHF
>TRBJ2-2|TRBV2
CASSFTSGRGTGELFF
>TRBJ2-6|TRBV5-1
CASSLGRSGANVLTF
>TRBJ2-5|TRBV5-5
CASSFGPGQGETQYF
>TRBJ2-3|TRBV20-1
CSAETSPSDTQYF